The clone carrying this T cell receptor beta chain was found once. Its specificity is unknown. The record originates from a study of graft-versus-host responses after intestinal transplantation. Study-level information: Anti-thymocyte globulin induction, then tacrolimus and steroids for about three years, went to all recipients.

Graft-derived tissue was subjected to processing to liberate intraepithelial and lamina propria lymphocytes. Sequencing used immunoSEQ multiplex PCR; TCRdb keeps in-frame clones, though not all of them. The table records approximately 17,000 clones, roughly 83% of them present only once. Study observations and caveats: GvH clones appeared in recipient marrow, some first in ileum or blood. Across patients carrying graft-donor T cell macrochimerism, allografts held high graft-versus-host to host-versus-graft clonal ratios. Early post-transplant HvG declines were associated with peak circulating GvH clone levels.

The CDR3 extends over 20 amino acids. Unmatched junction bases numbered 21, after V lost 4 bases and J lost 4 bases. The germline gives CDR1 MGHRA, CDR2 YSYEKL. Sequenced here: ileum tissue, sampled about 86 weeks after intestinal transplantation. This chain uses TRBV4-1 with TRBJ2-2; 7 bases fit TRBD2. This receptor was identified in a human patient who received an intestinal transplant, so some T cells may come from the graft donor. The CDR3 DNA is TGCGCCAGCAGCCCTGACCCGGTTGGGACTACTTTTCGAAGCACCGGGGAGCTGTTTTTT. Protein: CASSPDPVGTTFRSTGELFF.